Each of the 18 T cell receptor beta chains below was sequenced from the same sample in a study of shared clonotypes between healthy human individuals. Naive-designated CD8 cells lacked CD45RO, were positively enriched for CCR7, and omitted terminally differentiated effector memory CD45RA+ cells. Assay used: immunoSEQ multiplex PCR; TCRdb lists only in-frame clones, some missing. The data show some 580,000 clones, roughly 98% seen once. The sequencing sample was made of naive CD8+ T cells sorted from blood. The source of these receptors is a man aged 30-40 years in good health.

The chain uses TRBV9 and TRBJ2-5, with unresolved D. The CDR3 runs to 13 residues. With 0 bases removed from V and 5 bases from J, the gap between germline ends came to 8 bases. In germline, CDR1 is SGDLS, CDR2 YYNGEE. CDR3: CASSVANWETQYF. CDR3 coding DNA: TGTGCCAGCAGCGTAGCTAATTGGGAGACCCAGTACTTC.

V is TRBV7-9 and J is TRBJ2-5, with 7 bases aligning to TRBD1. CDR1 and CDR2 (germline): SEHNR, FQNEAQ (reference sequence). V gave up 4 bases and J gave up 2 bases; unmatched junction bases: 4. CDR3 length equals 14 residues. The CDR3 is CASSYRTGQETQYF. The CDR3 DNA sequence: TGTGCCAGCAGCTACAGGACAGGTCAAGAGACCCAGTACTTC.

This rearrangement joins TRBV7-2 to TRBJ2-7; D is possibly TRBD1 (6 bases). The CDR3 length is 14 residues. Per germline, CDR1 SGHTA and CDR2 FQGNSA. Trimming removed 3 bases at V and 3 bases at J, with 12 bases between. The CDR3 DNA reads TGTGCCAGCAGCTTGCCGGGACATGACTACGAGCAGTACTTC. As protein: CASSLPGHDYEQYF. Looking up the rest from reference TRBV7-2 and TRBJ2-7 gives the full variable domain: GAGVSQSPSNKVTEKGKDVELRCDPISGHTALYWYRQSLGQGLEFLIYFQGNSAPDKSGLPSDRFSAERTGGSVSTLTIQRTQQEDSAVYLCASSLPGHDYEQYFGPGTRLTVT.

The chain recombines TRBV28 with TRBJ2-1; D tentatively fits TRBD1 or TRBD2 (6 bases each). V shed 4 bases and J shed 1 base, with 17 bases lying between them. The germline V gene encodes CDR1 MDHEN and CDR2 SYDVKM. The CDR3 contains 17 residues. In nucleotides, the CDR3 is TGTGCCAGCAGTTATACGAGGGGGGAAGGATCCTACAATGAGCAGTTCTTC. Its protein is CASSYTRGEGSYNEQFF. Full variable domain (remainder filled in from reference TRBV28 and TRBJ2-1): DVKVTQSSRYLVKRTGEKVFLECVQDMDHENMFWYRQDPGLGLRLIYFSYDVKMKEKGDIPEGYSVSREKKERFSLILESASTNQTSMYLCASSYTRGEGSYNEQFFGPGTRLTVL.

The J gene is TRBJ1-5, the V gene TRBV27; a possible D gene is TRBD1 (5 bases). V was pared by 6 bases and J by 2 bases, with 11 bases between. The CDR3 totals 14 residues. Germline CDR1 MNHEY, CDR2 SMNVEV (reference sequence). The CDR3 coding sequence is TGTGCCAGCAGCTCCGCACAGGGCAATCAGCCCCAGCATTTT. It codes for CASSSAQGNQPQHF.

The J gene is TRBJ2-1, the V gene TRBV5-1; 11 bases agree with TRBD2. V was clipped by 6 bases and J by 0 bases; unmatched bases: 8. The CDR3 runs to 17 residues. In germline, CDR1 is SGHRS, CDR2 YFSETQ. For the CDR3, the DNA is TGCGCCAGCACCGTAGGACTAGCGGGCAGCTCCTACAATGAGCAGTTCTTC. Protein product: CASTVGLAGSSYNEQFF.

This clone showed up just once. The rearrangement joins TRBV7-9 to TRBJ2-3; D gene uncertain. The CDR3 totals 16 residues. CDR1 is SEHNR, CDR2 FQNEAQ, per germline (reference sequence). V gave up 5 bases and J gave up 2 bases, with 17 bases separating them. The DNA of the CDR3 is TGTGCCAGCAGCCCGAAAGCAGGCCTGCACACAGATACGCAGTATTTT. It translates to CASSPKAGLHTDTQYF. The full variable domain, with the rest looked up from reference TRBV7-9 and TRBJ2-3, is DTGVSQNPRHKITKRGQNVTFRCDPISEHNRLYWYRQTLGQGPEFLTYFQNEAQLEKSRLLSDRFSAERPKGSFSTLEIQRTEQGDSAMYLCASSPKAGLHTDTQYFGPGTRLTVL.

Points on this clone: The same CDR3 arises from other DNA sequences in this sample as well. The chain carries TRBV9 and TRBJ2-7, with 7 bases that match TRBD1. CDR1 and CDR2 from the germline V gene are SGDLS and YYNGEE. The CDR3 has 13 amino acids. The V gene end was trimmed by 3 bases and the J gene end by 2 bases; junction bases not matched to a gene: 2. The CDR3 DNA sequence: TGTGCCAGCAGCGCCGGGACAGCCTACGAGCAGTACTTC. Translating gives CASSAGTAYEQYF.

The chain joins TRBV11-2 to TRBJ2-7; D unclear. The CDR3 contains 12 residues. Germline CDR1 and CDR2: SGHAT and FQNNGV. V lost 7 bases and J lost 9, with 16 bases in between. The CDR3 nucleotides are TGTGCCAGCACCCCTGACCTCGGGTGGCAGTACTTC. Translation: CASTPDLGWQYF.

This chain joins TRBV7-9 and TRBJ2-5, with 9 bases matching TRBD2. With V trimmed by 4 bases and J by 3 bases, 6 bases remained unmatched. Germline V gene lookup returns CDR1 SEHNR and CDR2 FQNEAQ (reference sequence). The CDR3 consists of 15 residues. The CDR3 DNA reads as TGTGCCAGCAGCTCTAGCAGGACTAGCGAAGAGACCCAGTACTTC. Protein product: CASSSSRTSEETQYF. Based on the CDR3 plus reference TRBV7-9 and TRBJ2-5, the full variable domain is DTGVSQNPRHKITKRGQNVTFRCDPISEHNRLYWYRQTLGQGPEFLTYFQNEAQLEKSRLLSDRFSAERPKGSFSTLEIQRTEQGDSAMYLCASSSSRTSEETQYFGPGTRLLVL.

The chain recombines TRBV11-2 with TRBJ2-7; D unresolved. The CDR3 has 15 residues. The V gene lost 2 bases and the J gene lost 0 bases, with 11 bases spanning the gap. The germline gives CDR1 SGHAT, CDR2 FQNNGV. The CDR3 reads CASSLIGLNSYEQYF. CDR3 in DNA: TGTGCCAGCAGCTTAATCGGGCTGAACTCCTACGAGCAGTACTTC.

The chain employs TRBV5-4 and TRBJ2-2; 10 bases fit TRBD2. This CDR3 contains 16 residues. The J segment lost 3 bases and the V segment lost 4 bases, leaving 6 bases of the junction unmatched. Germline CDR1 is SGHNT and CDR2 is YYREEE (reference sequence). The CDR3 loop reads CASSPGLADYTGELFF. As DNA, the CDR3 is TGTGCCAGCAGCCCCGGACTAGCGGACTACACCGGGGAGCTGTTTTTT.

This clone has a handful of counts. This chain uses TRBV5-4 with TRBJ1-2; tentative D call: TRBD1 (5 bases). Per the germline V gene, CDR1 is SGHNT and CDR2 is YYREEE (reference sequence). This CDR3 comprises 13 residues. The V and J ends lost 3 bases and 4 bases respectively, with 10 bases between them. This chain's CDR3 is CASSSGGSYGYTF. In DNA form, the CDR3 reads TGTGCCAGCAGCTCCGGGGGGTCCTATGGCTACACCTTC.

The chain recombines TRBV6-6 with TRBJ2-7; maybe TRBD1 (7 bases). The CDR3 is made up of 16 amino acids. Trimming left V 0 bases short and J 5 bases short, with 17 bases between. The germline V gene has CDR1 MNHNY and CDR2 SVGAGI (reference sequence). CDR3 in amino acids: CASSYSVEGALHEQYF. The DNA of the CDR3 is TGTGCCAGCAGTTACTCAGTGGAGGGGGCGTTACACGAGCAGTACTTC.

The chain carries TRBV27 and TRBJ2-1; D call uncertain. The CDR3 has 13 residues. Trimming left V 3 bases short and J 9 bases short, with 12 bases between. The V gene's germline CDR1 is MNHEY and CDR2 SMNVEV (reference sequence). The CDR3 loop reads CASSFPDNPEQFF. The CDR3 coding sequence is TGTGCCAGCAGTTTCCCAGACAACCCTGAGCAGTTCTTC.

The chain carries TRBV27 and TRBJ2-5, with TRBD1 matching over 7 bases. The junction had 1 base not matched to a gene; V was cut back by 2 bases and J by 1 base. Germline V lookup: CDR1 MNHEY, CDR2 SMNVEV (reference sequence). The CDR3 consists of 14 residues. The CDR3 protein is CASSLRDSQETQYF. CDR3 nucleotides: TGTGCCAGCAGTTTAAGGGACAGCCAAGAGACCCAGTACTTC.

Only one count was recorded for this clone. The chain carries TRBV18 and TRBJ2-1, with unresolved D. V was cut by 1 base and J by 2 bases, with 9 bases left in between. CDR1 is KGHSH and CDR2 is LQKENI in the germline V gene. The CDR3 sequence is 15 residues long. Written as DNA, the CDR3 is TGTGCCAGCTCACCACGTGGCTACCCCTACAATGAGCAGTTCTTC. It encodes CASSPRGYPYNEQFF.

For the CDR3, the DNA is TGTGCCAGCAGCCAAGACAACAGACTAGCGGTGAACACTGAAGCTTTCTTT. Its translation is CASSQDNRLAVNTEAFF. The V call is TRBV4-2, the J call TRBJ1-1; D is undetermined. Germline V gene sequence: CDR1 LGHNA, CDR2 YNFKEQ. V was cut by 0 bases and J by 0 bases, with 14 bases left in between. This CDR3 has 17 amino acids.